This TCR beta chain was obtained from a study of tumor and adjacent non-tumor tissue in lung cancer. About the study: Histology: 12 adenocarcinoma, a couple of squamous cell carcinoma, 1 small cell lung cancer. The patients, 10 men and about 5 women, were roughly 30 to 76 with stage I to III disease. Findings of the study overall: Tumor tissue had significantly higher TCR diversity than normal lung.

The template was RNA from unsorted bulk tissue. This non-tumor lung sample came from over 3 cm beyond the tumor edge. TCRbeta libraries were built with three rounds of nested PCR, modified from ARM-PCR. TCRdb reprocessed the multiplex PCR reads with MiXCR, giving one entry per CDR3 protein. The repertoire includes around 80,000 distinct CDR3 sequences, over 65% of them detected once, and 40% sits in the top ten. V was pared by 2 bases and J by 15 bases, with 20 bases between. CDR3 size: 13 residues. Germline V gives CDR1 DFQATT, CDR2 SNEGSKA (reference sequence). As for this clonotype: Antigen unknown.

The clonotype was recovered from a man in his 70s with non-small cell lung cancer. The gene calls are TRBV20-1 and TRBJ1-5, with D hard to call. Sequencing was done on a sample of distant non-tumor lung tissue. As DNA, the CDR3 is TGCAGTGCTAGACTTACAGCGCGGGTGTCCCGGCATTTT. Translated: CSARLTARVSRHF.